These 13 T cell receptor beta chains originate from one sample sequenced in a study of shared clonotypes between healthy human individuals. Sequencing used immunoSEQ multiplex PCR; TCRdb keeps in-frame clones, though not all of them. Counted here are 2 million to 2.5 million clones, 90% to 95% occurring once; the ten biggest clones make up about 0.39%. The material sequenced was naive CD4+ T cells from PBMCs. Sample subset: CD45RA+ positively selected. All receptors come from a man aged 18 to 30 in good health. Some clones in this sample may be carry-over from other donors' samples.

This chain connects TRBV10-3 to TRBJ2-2; 14 bases agree with TRBD2. The CDR3 sequence is 17 residues long. CDR1 and CDR2 (germline): ENHRY, SYGVKD. Trimming removed 6 bases from V and 0 bases from J; junction bases left unmatched: 3. Here the CDR3 DNA reads TGTGCCATCAGGCCGGGACTAGCGGGAGCGAACACCGGGGAGCTGTTTTTT. This sequence encodes CAIRPGLAGANTGELFF.

This sequence joins TRBV7-2 and TRBJ2-2; D is perhaps TRBD1 (5 bases). V was clipped by 0 bases and J by 5 bases, with 7 bases between them. The germline CDR1 and CDR2 sequences are SGHTA and FQGNSA. This CDR3 comprises 14 residues. CDR3: CASSLARETGELFF. CDR3 nucleotide sequence: TGTGCCAGCAGCTTAGCCAGGGAAACCGGGGAGCTGTTTTTT. The full variable domain, completed using reference TRBV7-2 and TRBJ2-2, is GAGVSQSPSNKVTEKGKDVELRCDPISGHTALYWYRQSLGQGLEFLIYFQGNSAPDKSGLPSDRFSAERTGGSVSTLTIQRTQQEDSAVYLCASSLARETGELFFGEGSRLTVL.

The chain couples TRBV28 to TRBJ2-5; the match to TRBD2 covers 7 bases. The germline CDR1 and CDR2 sequences are MDHEN and SYDVKM. The junction had 7 bases not matched to a gene; V was cut back by 7 bases and J by 5 bases. The CDR3 length is 13 residues. CDR3: CASTEGREETQYF. The CDR3 nucleotides are TGTGCCAGCACCGAGGGGAGGGAGGAGACCCAGTACTTC.

The chain joins TRBV6-1 to TRBJ1-1, with a weak D call TRBD1 (5 bases). The CDR3 runs 15 residues. Trimming left V 10 bases short and J 0 bases short, with 18 bases between. From germline, CDR1 is MNHNS and CDR2 SASEGT. The CDR3 sequence: CATLPSGTLNTEAFF. The CDR3 coding sequence is TGTGCCACCCTACCGTCCGGGACCCTGAACACTGAAGCTTTCTTT.

The V call is TRBV2, the J call TRBJ2-3, with D uncertain. The CDR3 totals 16 residues. V was pared by 0 bases and J by 0 bases, with 10 bases between. CDR1 and CDR2 (germline): SNHLY, FYNNEI. The CDR3 region is CASSEALLGSTDTQYF. The CDR3 DNA sequence: TGTGCCAGCAGTGAAGCGCTTCTGGGTAGCACAGATACGCAGTATTTT. The full variable domain, with the rest looked up from reference TRBV2 and TRBJ2-3, is EPEVTQTPSHQVTQMGQEVILRCVPISNHLYFYWYRQILGQKVEFLVSFYNNEISEKSEIFDDQFSVERPDGSNFTLKIRSTKLEDSAMYFCASSEALLGSTDTQYFGPGTRLTVL.

V usage is TRBV30 and J usage is TRBJ1-5, with TRBD1 as a possible D gene (5 bases). This CDR3 comprises 13 residues. The germline V and J ends were trimmed by 2 bases and 6 bases, with 11 bases remaining between them. CDR1 and CDR2 from the germline V gene are GTSNPN and SVGIG (reference sequence). Here the CDR3 DNA reads TGTGCCTGGAGTCTTGAAAGGGGTCAGCCCCAGCATTTT. Translating it yields CAWSLERGQPQHF. Full variable domain (rest looked up from reference TRBV30 and TRBJ1-5): SQTIHQWPATLVQPVGSPLSLECTVEGTSNPNLYWYRQAAGRGLQLLFYSVGIGQISSEVPQNLSASRPQDRQFILSSKKLLLSDSGFYLCAWSLERGQPQHFGDGTRLSIL.

The chain is built from TRBV4-1 and TRBJ2-5; 11 bases align to TRBD2. The end of the DNA fits TRBJ2-7 better, so the J call may be wrong. In germline, CDR1 is MGHRA, CDR2 YSYEKL. The CDR3 contains 16 residues. The CDR3 sequence is CASSQSRLAGRSEQYF. DNA for the CDR3: TGCGCCAGCAGCCAATCCCGACTAGCGGGAAGGAGCGAGCAGTACTTC.

This clone was counted a single time. The chain carries TRBV5-1 and TRBJ2-4; D ambiguous. Germline V gene data show CDR1 as SGHRS and CDR2 as YFSETQ. This CDR3 has 15 amino acids. The ends were cut back, 3 bases at V and 9 bases at J, with 19 bases in the middle. The CDR3 reads CASSSPTVGVGIQYF. CDR3 nucleotides: TGCGCCAGCAGCTCGCCCACGGTTGGGGTGGGCATTCAGTACTTC. The whole variable domain, filled in from reference TRBV5-1 and TRBJ2-4, reads KAGVTQTPRYLIKTRGQQVTLSCSPISGHRSVSWYQQTPGQGLQFLFEYFSETQRNKGNFPGRFSGRQFSNSRSEMNVSTLELGDSALYLCASSSPTVGVGIQYFGAGTRLSVL.

CDR3 protein: CASSFIPGNEQFF. The CDR3 nucleotides read TGTGCCAGCAGCTTTATCCCTGGGAATGAGCAGTTCTTC. The chain employs TRBV7-8 and TRBJ2-1, with D unclear. Germline CDR1 and CDR2: SGHVS and FQNEAQ. V shed 3 bases and J shed 7 bases, with 10 bases lying between them. CDR3 length: 13 residues.

The rearrangement uses TRBV5-6 and TRBJ1-3; TRBD1 is a possible D gene (5 bases). Per the germline V gene, CDR1 is SGHDT and CDR2 is YYEEEE. The CDR3 length is 16 residues. V lost 4 bases to trimming and J lost 1 base, with 15 bases between them. The CDR3 is CASSRRRGLSGNTIYF. DNA for the CDR3: TGTGCCAGCAGCCGTCGACGGGGCTTGTCTGGAAACACCATATATTTT.

The chain has TRBV11-2 and TRBJ2-1; tentatively, D is TRBD1 or TRBD2 (5 bases each). Per germline, CDR1 SGHAT and CDR2 FQNNGV. The length of the CDR3 is 15 residues. Trimming shortened V by 3 bases and J by 2 bases, and 11 bases separated the two germline ends. CDR3 sequence: CASSFGTSTYNEQFF. As DNA, the CDR3 is TGTGCCAGCAGCTTCGGGACCTCTACCTACAATGAGCAGTTCTTC.

As for this clone: The same CDR3 can be traced to other DNA sequences in this sample. The chain uses TRBV18 and TRBJ2-7; D remains unclear. CDR1 is KGHSH, CDR2 LQKENI, per germline. This CDR3 is 12 amino acids long. V was pared by 2 bases and J by 1 base, with 3 bases between. CDR3 sequence: CASSPGSYEQYF. The CDR3 DNA reads TGTGCCAGCTCACCAGGATCCTACGAGCAGTACTTC. Based on the CDR3 plus reference TRBV18 and TRBJ2-7, the full variable domain is NAGVMQNPRHLVRRRGQEARLRCSPMKGHSHVYWYRQLPEEGLKFMVYLQKENIIDESGMPKERFSAEFPKEGPSILRIQQVVRGDSAAYFCASSPGSYEQYFGPGTRLTVT.

This clone was observed a few times. Other DNA sequences from this sample encode an identical CDR3 as well. CDR3 coding DNA: TGCGCCAGCAGCCCAGACAATGAGCAGTTCTTC. Protein: CASSPDNEQFF. The chain carries TRBV5-1 and TRBJ2-1; no clear D. Per the germline V gene, CDR1 is SGHRS and CDR2 is YFSETQ. The V gene lost 4 bases and the J gene lost 5 bases, with 4 bases spanning the gap. The CDR3 sequence is 11 residues long. Supplemented by reference TRBV5-1 and TRBJ2-1, the full variable domain reads KAGVTQTPRYLIKTRGQQVTLSCSPISGHRSVSWYQQTPGQGLQFLFEYFSETQRNKGNFPGRFSGRQFSNSRSEMNVSTLELGDSALYLCASSPDNEQFFGPGTRLTVL.